The entry below describes one TCR beta chain. The source of the sample is a study of blood T cell repertoires in COVID-19. The assay was immunoSEQ multiplex PCR, and TCRdb's table has in-frame clones only and misses some. The table has roughly 66,000 clones, roughly 80% seen once. Trimming stripped 0 bases from V and 4 bases from J, with 15 bases between. Germline-derived CDR1 and CDR2 are SGHTA and FQGNSA. The length of the CDR3 is 16 residues. The sample consisted of peripheral blood. The clonotype was recovered from a man between 60 and 70 years old with acute or convalescent COVID-19. The chain combines TRBV7-2 with TRBJ1-2; no clear D. The CDR3 DNA is TGTGCCAGCAGCTTAGCCACAGCATTAGGTGGCTATGGCTACACCTTC. Translating it yields CASSLATALGGYGYTF. Variable domain in full (rest from reference TRBV7-2 and TRBJ1-2): GAGVSQSPSNKVTEKGKDVELRCDPISGHTALYWYRQSLGQGLEFLIYFQGNSAPDKSGLPSDRFSAERTGGSVSTLTIQRTQQEDSAVYLCASSLATALGGYGYTFGSGTRLTVV.